A selection of T cell receptor beta chains follows, all from one sample in a study of CXCR3-negative and CXCR3-positive naive CD8 T cells. TCRdb reprocessed the 5' RACE reads, with one entry per CDR3 protein and no DNA. The sample table includes 100,000 to 150,000 distinct CDR3 sequences. The sample consisted of naive CXCR3- CD8+ T cells from blood. Source of these receptors: a human donor in good health. Some clones in this sample may be carry-over from other donors' samples. The CDR3 runs from the conserved cysteine through the conserved F or W. Fields, in order: V gene, J gene, CDR3 protein.

>TRBV2|TRBJ2-1
CASGSSRYNEQFF
>TRBV5-7|TRBJ1-2
CASSLILENYGYTF
>TRBV20-1|TRBJ1-1
CSARRGTGNTEAFF
>TRBV6-5|TRBJ2-1
CASSYSPTDSSYNEQFF
>TRBV2|TRBJ2-1
CATTGGPEQFF
>TRBV29-1|TRBJ2-3
CSVPGGGEADTQYF
>TRBV12-3/TRBV12-4|TRBJ2-3
CASRGFEGQYF
>TRBV5-1|TRBJ1-1
CASSLPSGNFEAFF
>TRBV11-2|TRBJ1-1
CASSLRGQSNTEAFF
>TRBV20-1|TRBJ1-2
CSAREDISINYGYTF
>TRBV9|TRBJ2-2
CASSGPGQGFGELFF
>TRBV20-1|TRBJ2-1
CSARVAGVNEQFF
>TRBV7-2|TRBJ1-1
CASSQNRGTEAFF
>TRBV20-1|TRBJ2-5
CSARDWEGGFQETQYF
>TRBV7-6|TRBJ2-6
CASSPSELGWANVLTF
>TRBV29-1|TRBJ1-1
CSVEGGTGGRINEAFF
>TRBV4-1|TRBJ2-7
CASSQEVAGTRSYEQYF
>TRBV28|TRBJ2-7
CASSISTKGLYEQYF
>TRBV4-1|TRBJ1-1
CASSHRRGNTEAFF
>TRBV19|TRBJ1-2
CASNAWAARDGYTF
>TRBV4-1|TRBJ2-2
CASSQDPSQGDTGELFF
>TRBV7-2|TRBJ2-7
CASSQTGPSSYEQYF
>TRBV4-3|TRBJ2-2
CASSQDAPTGGHTGELFF
>TRBV29-1|TRBJ1-1
CSVRQGSTEAFF
>TRBV7-9|TRBJ2-4
CASSPKESWQNIQYF
>TRBV7-9|TRBJ2-7
CASSFQGQGAVEQYF
>TRBV4-3|TRBJ1-2
CASSQLKRTGIPDGYTF
>TRBV7-2|TRBJ1-2
CASSLLDGDNYGYTF
>TRBV5-6|TRBJ2-1
CASSLAGAYNEQFF
>TRBV4-1|TRBJ2-5
CASSHAGTEETQYF
>TRBV13|TRBJ2-7
CASSNRSDSYEQYF
>TRBV10-2|TRBJ1-2
CASSESPGGAAYGYTF
>TRBV4-3|TRBJ2-2
CASSQDLGGPNTGELFF
>TRBV29-1|TRBJ2-7
CSAESGQGNYEQYF
>TRBV27|TRBJ1-5
CASSLQQGGTAQHF
>TRBV10-2|TRBJ1-5
CASSTGIPYQPQHF
>TRBV28|TRBJ1-1
CASSSPPDRPWNTEAFF
>TRBV28|TRBJ2-7
CASSFPIPSSYEQYF
>TRBV11-3|TRBJ2-2
CASSLDPAAGELFF
>TRBV5-1|TRBJ2-3
CASSLTSGGITDAQYF
>TRBV4-1|TRBJ2-2
CASSENTGELFF
>TRBV6-2/TRBV6-3|TRBJ2-7
CASGDGYEQYF
>TRBV5-1|TRBJ2-1
CASSFLGYNEQFF
>TRBV28|TRBJ2-7
CASSLTRQKPSYEQYF
>TRBV10-3|TRBJ2-3
CAIGVEGGFTDTQYF
>TRBV12-3/TRBV12-4|TRBJ2-7
CASSSSQQPSYEQYF
>TRBV27|TRBJ1-3
CASSLIRGAKCNTIYF
>TRBV19|TRBJ1-5
CASSIAWGPGQPQHF
>TRBV6-2/TRBV6-3|TRBJ2-7
CASSYQRQEGFSYEQYF
>TRBV29-1|TRBJ2-7
CSGLKGQYEQYF
>TRBV6-5|TRBJ2-3
CASSHQRESQYF
>TRBV20-1|TRBJ2-7
CSARAEGQSVEQYF